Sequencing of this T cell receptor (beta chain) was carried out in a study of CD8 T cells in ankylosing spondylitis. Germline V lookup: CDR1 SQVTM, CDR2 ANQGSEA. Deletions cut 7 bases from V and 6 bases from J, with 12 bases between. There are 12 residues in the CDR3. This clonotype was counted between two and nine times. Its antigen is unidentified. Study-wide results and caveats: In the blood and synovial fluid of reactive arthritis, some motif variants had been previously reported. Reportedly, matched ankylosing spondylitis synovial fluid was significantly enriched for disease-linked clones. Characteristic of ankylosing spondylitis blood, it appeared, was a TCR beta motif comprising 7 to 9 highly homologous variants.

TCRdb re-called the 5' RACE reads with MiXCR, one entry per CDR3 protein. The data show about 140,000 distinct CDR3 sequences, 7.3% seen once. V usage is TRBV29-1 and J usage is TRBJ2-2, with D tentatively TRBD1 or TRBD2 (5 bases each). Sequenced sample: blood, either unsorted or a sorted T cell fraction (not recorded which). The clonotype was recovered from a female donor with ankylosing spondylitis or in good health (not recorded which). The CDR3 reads CSALGESGELFF. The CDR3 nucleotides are TGCAGCGCCTTGGGGGAATCCGGGGAGCTGTTTTTT.